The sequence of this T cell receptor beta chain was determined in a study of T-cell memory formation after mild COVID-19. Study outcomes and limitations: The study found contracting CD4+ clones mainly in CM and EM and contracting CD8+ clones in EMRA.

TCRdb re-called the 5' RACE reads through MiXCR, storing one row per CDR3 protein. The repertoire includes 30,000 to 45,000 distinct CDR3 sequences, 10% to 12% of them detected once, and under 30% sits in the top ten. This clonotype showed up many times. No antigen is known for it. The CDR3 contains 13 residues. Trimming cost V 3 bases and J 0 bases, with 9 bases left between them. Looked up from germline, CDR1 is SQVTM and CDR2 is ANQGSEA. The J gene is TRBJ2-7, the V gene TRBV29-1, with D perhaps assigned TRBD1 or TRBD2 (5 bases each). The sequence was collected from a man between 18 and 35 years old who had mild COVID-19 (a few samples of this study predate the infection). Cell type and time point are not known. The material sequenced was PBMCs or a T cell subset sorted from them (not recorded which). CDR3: CSVEGDLSYEQYF. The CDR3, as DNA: TGCAGCGTTGAGGGGGACCTCTCCTACGAGCAGTACTTC.